This T cell receptor (beta chain) is drawn from a study of immune evolution from preneoplasia to lung adenocarcinoma (dated by TCRdb to the early 2020s). A note on the overall study: No AAH lesions showed HLA loss of heterozygosity, compared with 5.5% to 8% of AIS, less than 18% of MIA and roughly 35% of ADC lesions. The study used immune gene expression, TCR sequencing and multiplex immunofluorescence to profile the immune contexture of lung adenocarcinoma precursors and invasive adenocarcinoma. Resected precursor lesions (AAH, AIS, MIA) and invasive adenocarcinomas were each compared against paired morphologically normal lung tissue. Sample size was based on specimen availability rather than a prior power calculation. The immune data were integrated with whole exome sequencing and methylation data obtained from the same cohort of nodules. The overall cohort was made up of over 40 patients with pulmonary nodules who had surgical resection. The TCR sequencing data were obtained from some 50 patients. It was reported in the study that about 100 samples were used for TCR sequencing. POLYSOLVER was used to infer Class I HLA alleles from exome data, and LOHHLA was used to detect allele-specific HLA loss. Points the paper makes about the study in general: KRAS-mutant nodules showed the highest T cell clonality compared with EGFR-mutant or double wild-type lesions. The highest clonality was observed in normal lung, whereas higher T cell density and diversity but lower clonality appeared to be present in later-stage lesions. Because all patients were from Japan and China, applicability to Western populations was uncertain. Findings were based on association rather than direct causation; larger cohorts with long-term follow-up and longitudinal biopsies were deemed needed. Normal lung had the highest top T cell clone frequencies, which appeared to decline progressively from AAH through AIS, MIA and invasive adenocarcinoma.

Between the mid-2010s and the late 2010s, the patients underwent resection in either Japan or China. Histologic diagnosis of each case was confirmed independently by two lung cancer pathologists on H&E slides. Premalignant or tumor cells were enriched for nucleic acid extraction by macro-dissection performed after pathologic assessment. FFPE tissue was used for DNA isolation with the AllPrep DNA/RNA FFPE Kit. A word on this clone: Its specific antigen is unknown. Base qualities are missing; no much larger clone stands one base away.

TCR beta CDR3 regions were sequenced from DNA using the immunoSEQ hsTCRbeta Kit. The published analysis was carried out like this. TCR sequencing data were analysed with the ImmunoSEQ Analyzer. T cell clonality was defined as 1 minus Pielou's evenness computed on productive rearrangements. The inverse Simpson index, applied to productive templates, was used to measure T cell diversity. T cell density was defined as TCR beta template counts normalized to usable DNA, with usable DNA estimated by amplifying and sequencing housekeeping genes. Two-sided Kruskal-Wallis tests were used to compare TCR metrics across histologic stages. TCRdb took this table from immuneACCESS and kept in-frame rearrangements with V and J called. Such tables lack part of the clones; where checked against another copy, unresolved V genes explain under half of the gap, and the rest is unexplained. That table supplies the V and J calls and clone size; D and trimming were determined from the DNA. This sample gives some 1,900 clones in total; approximately 78% of them show up just once. Roughly 15% of the sample comes from the top ten.

The sample consisted of FFPE atypical adenomatous hyperplasia tissue from the lung. Read against the paper, the sample's cell subset or site label means: atypical adenomatous hyperplasia (AAH), lung preneoplasia. The clonotype comes from a person aged 65 to 79 with lung adenocarcinoma.

The sequenced DNA: TGTGCCAGCTCAGCAGGGTTTGTGGCGAACACTGAAGCTTTCTTT. The translation is CASSAGFVANTEAFF. The rearranged segments are TRBV2 and TRBJ1-1; D gene: possibly TRBD1, on 5 matching bases. The CDR3 contains 15 residues, cysteine and phenylalanine counted. The CDR3 DNA has 45 bases and is translated from base 1. Trimming removed 8 bases from V and 1 base from J, leaving 17 bases between the germline ends. Via the germline V gene, CDR1 is SNHLY and CDR2 FYNNEI.